The following is a T cell receptor beta chain sequence with its context. This sample is drawn from a study of CD8 T cells in Susac syndrome. Random hexamers were used to reverse transcribe the RNA input (about 0.45 to 1 ug). TCRdb independently ran MiXCR on the immunoSEQ multiplex PCR reads; one entry per CDR3 protein. The sample carries 71,000 or so distinct CDR3 sequences, 93% recorded once. Trimming at V came to 6 bases and at J to 6 bases, leaving 2 bases not matched to a gene. Germline CDR1 is MNHEY and CDR2 is SVGEGT. The CDR3 runs 12 residues. Sequencing input: CD4+ T cells from PBMCs. This receptor was identified in a human donor with Susac syndrome. The rearrangement joins TRBV6-2 or TRBV6-3 to TRBJ1-5, with 7 bases identical to TRBD1. The CDR3 DNA sequence: TGTGCCAGCAGAGACAGGGCTCAGCCCCAGCATTTT. Its translation is CASRDRAQPQHF.